The clone carrying this T cell receptor (beta chain) showed up many times. Its specificity is not known. The entry originates in a study of T cells in Graves' hyperthyroidism and ophthalmopathy. The hyperthyroidism patients had all been newly diagnosed, and their disease duration was under 2 months. Their ages ranged from 18 to 65 years. The sample, blood from the first hyperthyroidism diagnosis, precedes any ophthalmopathy symptoms. Study-level findings and limits: In simple terms, a model built on 13 V-J features told ophthalmopathy apart from stable hyperthyroidism. Blood also showed most of the thyroid clonotypes that were expanded above 0.001.

Authors of the study amplified TCR beta CDR3 regions from RNA transcripts. First-round RT-PCR of the TCR CDR3 relied on the HTBI primer set. TCRdb itself ran the multiplex PCR reads through MiXCR, one entry per CDR3 protein. The table has 270,000 or so distinct CDR3 sequences, about 16% seen once; the top ten hold about 30%. V lost 1 base to trimming and J lost 7 bases; unmatched junction nucleotides: 8. Germline loops: CDR1 LGHDT, CDR2 YNNKEL (reference sequence). There are 16 residues in the CDR3. The sequence came from a woman in her fifties or sixties with Graves' hyperthyroidism that later progressed to Graves' ophthalmopathy. V gene TRBV3-1 combines with J gene TRBJ1-4; the match to TRBD1 covers 8 bases. The sequencing sample was made of blood. The CDR3 region has the DNA TGTGCCAGCAGCCAAGTTACCGGGACAGGATCTGAAAAACTGTTTTTT. Translation: CASSQVTGTGSEKLFF.